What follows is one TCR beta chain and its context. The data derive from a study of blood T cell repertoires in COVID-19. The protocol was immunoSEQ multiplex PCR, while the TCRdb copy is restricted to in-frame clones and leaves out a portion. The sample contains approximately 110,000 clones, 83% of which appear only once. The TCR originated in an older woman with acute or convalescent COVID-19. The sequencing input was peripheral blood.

The DNA of the CDR3 is TGTGCCAGCAGTTTTCGAGGCACAGATACGCAGTATTTT. This codes for CASSFRGTDTQYF. The chain employs TRBV12-3 or TRBV12-4 and TRBJ2-3, with unresolved D. There are 13 residues in the CDR3. V was trimmed by 3 bases and J by 1 base, leaving 5 bases between them.